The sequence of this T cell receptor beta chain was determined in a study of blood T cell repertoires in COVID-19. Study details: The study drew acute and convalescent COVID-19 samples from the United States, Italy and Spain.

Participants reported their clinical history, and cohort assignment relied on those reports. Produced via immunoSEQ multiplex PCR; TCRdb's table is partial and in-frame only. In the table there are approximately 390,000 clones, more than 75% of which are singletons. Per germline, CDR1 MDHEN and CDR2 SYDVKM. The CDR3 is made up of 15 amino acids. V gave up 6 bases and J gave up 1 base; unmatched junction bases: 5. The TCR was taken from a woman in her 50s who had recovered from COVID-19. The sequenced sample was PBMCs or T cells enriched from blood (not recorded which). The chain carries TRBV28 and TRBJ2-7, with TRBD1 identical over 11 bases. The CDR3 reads CASRPGQGGSYEQYF. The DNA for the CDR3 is TGTGCCAGCAGGCCGGGACAGGGGGGTTCCTACGAGCAGTACTTC.